A selection of T cell receptor beta chains follows, all from one sample in a study of blood T cell repertoires in COVID-19. Profiling relied on immunoSEQ multiplex PCR, and the TCRdb table lists in-frame clones only, not all of them. The table has roughly 320,000 clones, 85% to 95% seen once. Sequenced input: PBMCs or T cells enriched from blood (not recorded which). The origin of the receptors is a woman in her 30s who had been exposed to COVID-19. Each CDR3 is given with its conserved first and last residue. D genes are given only for firm matches. Rows may omit the clone size; those that give it use once, few, many or a size class.

>TRBV2|.|.|16|TRBJ1-1
CASSGTSVGDFTEAFF
TGTGCCAGCAGTGGGACTTCAGTTGGGGATTTCACTGAAGCTTTCTTT
>TRBV18|.|.|13|TRBJ2-7
CASSPGHGYEQYF
TGTGCCAGCTCACCGGGACACGGCTACGAGCAGTACTTC
>TRBV2|.|.|14|TRBJ1-5
CASARGNGNQPQHF
TGTGCCAGCGCGAGAGGAAATGGCAATCAGCCCCAGCATTTT
>TRBV5-5|once|TRBD1|13|TRBJ1-2
CASSPDRNYGYTF
TGTGCCAGCAGCCCGGACAGGAACTATGGCTACACCTTC
>TRBV7-9|.|TRBD2|18|TRBJ2-4
CASSPGTSEEWDKNIQYF
TGTGCCAGCAGCCCCGGGACTAGTGAGGAGTGGGACAAAAACATTCAGTACTTC
>TRBV9|.|TRBD2|17|TRBJ2-2
CASSVGSGGAFTGELFF
TGTGCCAGCAGCGTAGGTAGCGGGGGGGCATTCACCGGGGAGCTGTTTTTT
>TRBV5-1|.|.|13|TRBJ1-5
CASSFNRDQPQHF
TGCGCCAGCAGCTTCAACAGGGATCAGCCCCAGCATTTT
>TRBV3-1/TRBV3-2|.|TRBD2|18|TRBJ2-3
CASSKWTSGGGGSDTQYF
TGTGCCAGCAGCAAGTGGACTAGCGGGGGGGGCGGATCAGATACGCAGTATTTT
>TRBV7-8|.|.|14|TRBJ2-2
CASSLTAHPGELFF
TGTGCCAGCAGCCTGACAGCTCACCCCGGGGAGCTGTTTTTT
>TRBV11-3|.|.|16|TRBJ1-2
CASSLDSGLRTYGYTF
TGTGCCAGCAGCTTAGACTCGGGACTCAGGACCTATGGCTACACCTTC
>TRBV5-1|.|.|14|TRBJ1-1
CASSIVGSYTETFF
TGCGCCAGCAGTATCGTCGGGTCATACACTGAAACTTTCTTT
>TRBV4-2|.|.|13|TRBJ1-1
CASSHPEGGEAFF
TGTGCCAGCAGCCACCCCGAGGGAGGTGAAGCTTTCTTT
>TRBV2|.|TRBD1|14|TRBJ1-6
CASRDRNPGSPLHF
TGTGCCAGCAGGGACAGGAACCCGGGATCACCCCTCCACTTT
>TRBV9|.|.|13|TRBJ1-1
CASSSHRNTEAFF
TGTGCCAGCAGCTCGCACAGGAACACTGAAGCTTTCTTT
>TRBV18|.|.|14|TRBJ1-5
CASSLADSNQPQHF
TGTGCCAGCTCCCTAGCAGATAGCAATCAGCCCCAGCATTTT
>TRBV24-1|.|TRBD1|15|TRBJ1-4
CATSDPTGGNEKLFF
TGTGCCACCAGTGACCCGACAGGGGGGAATGAAAAACTGTTTTTT
>TRBV5-4|.|.|15|TRBJ1-6
CASSGVAGYNSPLHF
TGTGCCAGCAGCGGCGTAGCTGGGTATAATTCACCCCTCCACTTT
>TRBV18|once|TRBD1|15|TRBJ1-6
CASSLGQGVGSPLHF
TGTGCCAGCTCACTAGGACAGGGAGTAGGCTCACCCCTCCACTTT
>TRBV12-3/TRBV12-4|.|.|13|TRBJ1-5
CASRRSLNQPQHF
TGTGCCAGCAGGAGGTCCTTAAATCAGCCCCAGCATTTT
>TRBV20-1|.|.|16|TRBJ1-6
CSASAGGNLHHSPLHF
TGCAGTGCTAGTGCGGGGGGAAACTTACATCATTCACCCCTCCACTTT
>TRBV5-1|.|TRBD1|17|TRBJ1-3
CASSLEGTGASGNTIYF
TGCGCCAGCAGCTTGGAAGGGACAGGGGCGAGTGGAAACACCATATATTTT